Listed below are T cell receptor beta chains from one sample, sequenced in a study of radiation and T cells in renal cell carcinoma. The data were produced by immunoSEQ multiplex PCR, yet TCRdb's version contains in-frame clones alone and is incomplete. The data hold over 120,000 clones, with over 75% observed a single time. Specimen: blood, collected from a patient whose treatment included radiotherapy and nephrectomy. These receptors all stem from a woman between 50 and 59 years old with renal cell carcinoma. The conserved cysteine and the conserved F or W are not part of the CDR3 here. The order of the fields is V gene, CDR3 protein.

TRBV9	ASSFRPVQETQY
TRBV7-9	ASSLATTATNEKLF
TRBV18	ASSPRGRDGYT
TRBV6-6	ASRDVWGFGPEAF
TRBV25-1	ASSELGTGDYEQY
TRBV18	ASSPLEQVGTEAF
TRBV5-1	ASSLGGRGDTQY
TRBV11-2	ASSLGQSPQTGELF
TRBV18	ASSPSVDRGNTIY
TRBV19	ASSRAGQGRRYEQY
TRBV15	ATSRVTGVDEKLF
TRBV10-2	ASSLGRNYGYT
TRBV6-1	ASSEGLGGLFQPQH